A single sample is the source of the 18 T cell receptor beta chains below, sequenced in a study of blood T cell repertoires in COVID-19 (dated by TCRdb to about 2020). To prepare the library, the immunoSEQ multiplex PCR assay was applied. Sourced from immuneACCESS, this table was stored by TCRdb with only in-frame sequences that have V and J called. A share of the clones is absent; for the studies checked, an unresolved V gene accounts for under half, and the remainder has no known explanation. The sample records around 320,000 clones, 85% to 90% of which are singletons. Around 10% of the sample is taken by the ten largest. The sample was peripheral blood. Every receptor here comes from a woman aged 25 to 45 with COVID-19, enrolled during active disease.

This rearrangement joins TRBV19 to TRBJ2-1, with D tentatively TRBD1 (5 bases). This CDR3 spans 16 amino acids. Germline values: CDR1 LNHDA, CDR2 SQIVND (reference sequence). The germline V and J ends were trimmed by 5 bases and 6 bases, with 20 bases remaining between them. The CDR3 protein is CASSAPDRSLFNEQFF. The CDR3 coding sequence is TGTGCCAGTAGTGCACCTGACAGAAGCCTCTTCAATGAGCAGTTCTTC.

The CDR3 spells CASSPIDLNTEAFF. CDR3 DNA: TGTGCCAGCAGCCCGATCGACTTGAACACTGAAGCTTTCTTT. The chain employs TRBV9 and TRBJ1-1, with D unclear. V lost 4 bases and J 0 bases, leaving 10 bases between the germline ends. Germline lookup yields CDR1 SGDLS and CDR2 YYNGEE. The CDR3 is 14 amino acids.

The V gene is TRBV7-8, the J gene TRBJ1-2; D might be TRBD1 (5 bases). The V end lost 4 bases, the J end lost 3 bases, and 12 bases lay between the germline ends. Germline V gene lookup returns CDR1 SGHVS and CDR2 FQNEAQ. This CDR3 contains 14 residues. Here the CDR3 reads CASSSLDNYYGYTF. Here the CDR3 DNA reads TGTGCCAGCAGCTCCCTGGACAACTACTATGGCTACACCTTC. Looking up the rest from reference TRBV7-8 and TRBJ1-2 gives the full variable domain: GAGVSQSPRYKVAKRGQDVALRCDPISGHVSLFWYQQALGQGPEFLTYFQNEAQLDKSGLPSDRFFAERPEGSVSTLKIQRTQQEDSAVYLCASSSLDNYYGYTFGSGTRLTVV.

The chain carries TRBV19 and TRBJ1-3; the D gene is possibly TRBD1 (5 bases). This CDR3 contains 15 residues. Trimming cost V 3 bases and J 3 bases, with 12 bases left between them. Germline values: CDR1 LNHDA, CDR2 SQIVND (reference sequence). The DNA for the CDR3 is TGTGCCAGTAGTATTGCGGGGCGCGATGGAAACACCATATATTTT. This gives the protein CASSIAGRDGNTIYF.

The rearrangement uses TRBV10-1 and TRBJ2-1; D perhaps matches TRBD2 (5 bases). The CDR3 has 14 residues. The germline CDR1 and CDR2 sequences are WNHNN and SYGVQD (reference sequence). Trimming left V 2 bases short and J 3 bases short, with 8 bases between. CDR3 in amino acids: CASSEGLDYNEQFF. The CDR3 region has the DNA TGCGCCAGCAGTGAGGGACTGGACTACAATGAGCAGTTCTTC.

The chain links TRBV30 to TRBJ2-5, with a possible D match to TRBD2 (7 bases). The V gene's germline CDR1 is GTSNPN and CDR2 SVGIG (reference sequence). The V end was cut by 2 bases, the J end by 4 bases, with 14 bases between. CDR3 size: 14 residues. CDR3 amino acids: CAWSYGGRSETQYF. In DNA form, the CDR3 reads TGTGCCTGGAGTTACGGGGGGCGGTCAGAGACCCAGTACTTC.

CDR3 amino acids: CSVLGGGDEQFF. DNA for the CDR3: TGCAGCGTCCTCGGAGGGGGCGATGAGCAGTTCTTC. The rearrangement uses TRBV29-1 and TRBJ2-1; D perhaps matches TRBD1 (7 bases). Germline-derived CDR1 and CDR2 are SQVTM and ANQGSEA. V lost 6 bases to trimming and J lost 8 bases, with 14 bases between them. This CDR3 region has 12 residues.

This chain joins TRBV5-1 and TRBJ1-6; 7 bases line up with TRBD1. CDR3 length equals 14 residues. Germline V gene data show CDR1 as SGHRS and CDR2 as YFSETQ. Trimming took 4 bases from V and 14 from J; bases not matched to a gene: 12. The CDR3 protein is CASSPGVPGGTLHF. The DNA for the CDR3 is TGCGCCAGCAGCCCGGGAGTCCCAGGGGGGACCCTCCACTTT.

The gene calls are TRBV18 and TRBJ1-2; 7 bases fit TRBD1. The CDR3 totals 13 residues. Germline CDR1 is KGHSH and CDR2 is LQKENI. V gave up 4 bases and J gave up 7 bases; unmatched junction bases: 6. Here the CDR3 reads CASSLKGAPGYTF. The CDR3 DNA is TGTGCCAGCTCACTGAAGGGGGCCCCTGGCTACACCTTC.

This chain connects TRBV15 to TRBJ2-7, with D possibly matching TRBD1 (5 bases). CDR3 length: 13 residues. Between the trimmed V and J ends, which lost 8 bases and 6 bases, there was a span of 17 bases. Germline V gives CDR1 LNHNV, CDR2 YYDKDF (reference sequence). DNA for the CDR3: TGTGCCACCCTGGGAAGGGGTGACGGCGAGCAGTACTTC. It translates to CATLGRGDGEQYF.

The V gene is TRBV5-4, the J gene TRBJ2-5, with 11 bases matching TRBD2. Unmatched junction bases numbered 7, after V lost 4 bases and J lost 5 bases. Germline V gene lookup returns CDR1 SGHNT and CDR2 YYREEE (reference sequence). The CDR3 length is 15 residues. CDR3 DNA: TGTGCCAGCAGCACCTTAGCGGGGGGGCGGGAGACCCAGTACTTC. Translated, it gives CASSTLAGGRETQYF.

The gene calls are TRBV19 and TRBJ1-1, with TRBD1 matching over 8 bases. This CDR3 spans 14 amino acids. Trimming took 4 bases from V and 6 from J; bases not matched to a gene: 7. In germline, CDR1 is LNHDA, CDR2 SQIVND (reference sequence). The CDR3 region is CASSKRDRPPEAFF. CDR3 DNA sequence: TGTGCCAGTAGTAAGAGGGACAGGCCGCCTGAAGCTTTCTTT.

This rearrangement joins TRBV7-9 to TRBJ1-2, with 10 bases matching TRBD1. This CDR3 is 14 amino acids long. Losses at the gene ends were 5 bases for V and 3 bases for J; bases not matched to a gene: 3. Germline lookup yields CDR1 SEHNR and CDR2 FQNEAQ (reference sequence). The CDR3 DNA sequence: TGTGCCAGCAGCACGGGACAGGGGCACTATGGCTACACCTTC. Its protein is CASSTGQGHYGYTF.

The J gene is TRBJ1-5, the V gene TRBV19; D not certain. The CDR3 loop spans 12 amino acids. Trimming removed 4 bases at V and 6 bases at J, with 7 bases between. CDR1 LNHDA and CDR2 SQIVND come from the germline V gene (reference sequence). The CDR3: CASSNPGQPQHF. The DNA of the CDR3 is TGTGCCAGTAGTAACCCAGGTCAGCCCCAGCATTTT.

Only a few counts were recorded for this clone. The chain has TRBV11-2 and TRBJ2-7; TRBD1 might be the D (6 bases). The CDR3 loop spans 15 amino acids. CDR1 SGHAT and CDR2 FQNNGV come from the germline V gene. Between the trimmed V and J ends, which lost 0 bases and 3 bases, there was a span of 12 bases. The CDR3 loop reads CASSLEGGISYEQYF. Written as DNA, the CDR3 is TGTGCCAGCAGCTTAGAAGGGGGAATCAGCTACGAGCAGTACTTC. The variable domain in full, with the rest retrieved from reference TRBV11-2 and TRBJ2-7, is EAGVAQSPRYKIIEKRQSVAFWCNPISGHATLYWYQQILGQGPKLLIQFQNNGVVDDSQLPKDRFSAERLKGVDSTLKIQPAKLEDSAVYLCASSLEGGISYEQYFGPGTRLTVT.

A few counts support this clone. DNA of the CDR3: TGCGCCAGCAGTAGCCTTGTCCGGGGTTCGACCGAGCAGTACTTC. Protein: CASSSLVRGSTEQYF. The rearrangement uses TRBV5-1 and TRBJ2-7; tentative D call: TRBD2 (5 bases). The V end was cut by 5 bases, the J end by 6 bases, with 21 bases between. Germline values: CDR1 SGHRS, CDR2 YFSETQ. The CDR3 loop spans 15 amino acids.

The count of this clone is one. The V and J genes are TRBV10-1 and TRBJ2-1; weak D call: TRBD1 (6 bases). Trimming took off 4 bases at V and 10 bases at J, with 17 bases between the two ends. The CDR3 covers 14 residues. The germline V gene has CDR1 WNHNN and CDR2 SYGVQD (reference sequence). The CDR3 region is CASSAVAGVREQFF. The DNA for the CDR3 is TGCGCCAGCAGTGCCGTCGCAGGGGTACGGGAGCAGTTCTTC.

V is TRBV5-8 and J is TRBJ1-5, with D possibly matching TRBD1 (5 bases). Germline V CDR1 and CDR2: SGHTS, YDEGEE. This CDR3 is built from 16 residues. Trimming stripped 4 bases from V and 7 bases from J, with 21 bases between. The CDR3, as DNA: TGTGCCAGCAGCAAACCGGGGGGAAGCATGTTCCAGCCCCAGCATTTT. Encoded protein: CASSKPGGSMFQPQHF.